A single sample is the source of the 5 T cell receptor beta chains below, sequenced in a study of blood T cell repertoires in COVID-19. Libraries were prepared by immunoSEQ multiplex PCR; TCRdb keeps only in-frame clonotypes and omits some of them. The sample consists of approximately 440,000 clones, roughly 88% of them appearing once. Source material: peripheral blood. The source of these receptors is a woman between 50 and 59 years old with COVID-19, enrolled during active disease.

The rearrangement joins TRBV18 to TRBJ2-7; 8 bases map to TRBD2. Germline CDR1 reads KGHSH; CDR2 reads LQKENI. J was trimmed by 6 bases and V by 3 bases; bases with no gene match: 10. The CDR3 runs to 15 residues. The CDR3 is CASSPYPAGGGEQYF. The CDR3 region has the DNA TGTGCCAGCTCACCCTATCCCGCCGGGGGGGGCGAGCAGTACTTC.

The chain couples TRBV5-1 to TRBJ1-2; possibly TRBD1 for D (5 bases). CDR1 is SGHRS and CDR2 is YFSETQ in the germline V gene. This CDR3 comprises 13 residues. Between the trimmed V and J ends, which lost 2 bases and 5 bases, there was a span of 10 bases. The CDR3 DNA reads as TGCGCCAGCAGCTTTGGGAGGGGTTATGGCTACACCTTC. It yields the protein CASSFGRGYGYTF.

V gene TRBV10-3 combines with J gene TRBJ2-3; TRBD2 matches at 10 bases. V lost 10 bases to trimming and J lost 5 bases; unmatched junction nucleotides: 12. The CDR3 length is 15 residues. In germline, CDR1 is ENHRY, CDR2 SYGVKD. DNA for the CDR3: TGTGCCACTGGGCTCCAGCGGGGGGGCGTAGATACGCAGTATTTT. Translating it yields CATGLQRGGVDTQYF.

The J gene is TRBJ2-7, the V gene TRBV27, with a possible D match to TRBD2 (6 bases). Germline CDR1 is MNHEY and CDR2 is SMNVEV (reference sequence). The CDR3 is 15 amino acids. The V end lost 6 bases, the J end lost 3 bases, and 18 bases lay between the germline ends. The CDR3 coding sequence is TGTGCCAGCAGGCCCGCGGGATCGGTGGGCTACGAGCAGTACTTC. Translation gives CASRPAGSVGYEQYF.

This clone has a handful of counts. The gene calls are TRBV7-6 and TRBJ2-5; a possible D gene is TRBD1 (5 bases). The CDR3 is made up of 17 amino acids. Germline V gene data show CDR1 as SGHVS and CDR2 as FNYEAQ. V lost 1 base and J lost 5, with 20 bases in between. CDR3 loop: CASSLGPPGYVMETQYF. The CDR3 DNA sequence: TGTGCCAGCAGCTTAGGGCCTCCAGGGTACGTGATGGAGACCCAGTACTTC.